The 30 T cell receptor beta chains below come from one sample, sequenced in a study of T cells in Graves' hyperthyroidism and ophthalmopathy. TCR beta CDR3 sequences were amplified from RNA transcripts. A set of HTBI primers served as the primers for a first-round RT-PCR of the TCR CDR3. TCRdb re-analysed the multiplex PCR reads in MiXCR, keeping a single row per CDR3 protein. The sample consists of 500,000 to 650,000 distinct CDR3 sequences, approximately 48% of them appearing once. Sequenced material: peripheral blood or thyroid tissue (not recorded which). Source of these receptors: an adult woman with Graves' disease, either hyperthyroidism or ophthalmopathy (not recorded which).

V and J are TRBV29-1 and TRBJ1-1; 8 bases fit TRBD1. The V segment lost 6 bases and the J segment 4 bases; nucleotides outside the gene matches: 7. This CDR3 region has 13 residues. Germline CDR1 and CDR2: SQVTM and ANQGSEA. The CDR3, as DNA: TGCAGCGTCCAGGGGGCCGAAGGCACTGAAGCTTTCTTT. As protein: CSVQGAEGTEAFF.

This chain joins TRBV6-2 or TRBV6-3 and TRBJ2-7; 9 positions match TRBD2. CDR1 MNHEY and CDR2 SVGEGT come from the germline V gene. The length of the CDR3 is 14 residues. Germline trimming cut 0 bases from V and 7 bases from J; bases unmatched to any gene: 4. For the CDR3, the DNA is TGTGCCAGCAGTTACTCGGCGGGAGGGTATGAGCAGTACTTC. This translates into CASSYSAGGYEQYF.

This clonotype was seen a handful of times. The chain links TRBV2 to TRBJ1-5, with D possibly matching TRBD1 (5 bases). The CDR3 has 14 residues. Germline assignment: CDR1 SNHLY and CDR2 FYNNEI. The V end was cut by 6 bases, the J end by 5 bases, with 14 bases between. CDR3 amino acids: CASSLRGFDQPQHF. In DNA form, the CDR3 reads TGTGCCAGCAGCTTACGGGGGTTTGATCAGCCCCAGCATTTT.

This clonotype was seen at least ten times. This rearrangement joins TRBV7-8 to TRBJ1-5; D is unclear. Per germline, CDR1 SGHVS and CDR2 FQNEAQ. V gave up 6 bases and J gave up 5 bases, with 20 bases separating them. The CDR3 consists of 16 residues. CDR3 loop: CASSPLHRGGDQPQHF. DNA of the CDR3: TGTGCCAGCAGTCCCCTTCATCGGGGAGGCGATCAGCCCCAGCATTTT.

The V and J genes are TRBV5-1 and TRBJ1-3, with TRBD1 identical over 8 bases. V was pared by 0 bases and J by 8 bases, with 7 bases of the junction left unmatched. This CDR3 comprises 15 residues. CDR1 SGHRS and CDR2 YFSETQ come from the germline V gene. The CDR3 DNA reads TGCGCCAGCAGCTTGGCGGACAGGGACAAACACACCATATATTTT. Translating it yields CASSLADRDKHTIYF.

This clonotype came up a few times. The DNA of the CDR3 is TGTGCCAGCAGCCCAGGACAGGGAATGAGTGGCTACACCTTC. Translation gives CASSPGQGMSGYTF. The J gene is TRBJ1-2, the V gene TRBV7-9; 8 bases line up with TRBD1. CDR1 and CDR2 from the germline V gene are SEHNR and FQNEAQ (reference sequence). This CDR3 has 14 residues. The V gene end was trimmed by 5 bases and the J gene end by 7 bases; junction bases not matched to a gene: 9.

The V and J genes are TRBV10-2 and TRBJ2-7; D perhaps matches TRBD2 (5 bases). This CDR3 spans 14 amino acids. The germline V gene encodes CDR1 WSHSY and CDR2 SAAADI. Deletions cut 6 bases from V and 2 bases from J, with 14 bases between. CDR3 sequence reads: CASSVGGPAYEQYF. Here the CDR3 DNA reads TGCGCCAGCAGCGTCGGCGGGCCTGCCTACGAGCAGTACTTC.

The chain links TRBV29-1 to TRBJ2-7, with 7 positions matching TRBD1. The CDR3 extends over 14 amino acids. With 5 bases clipped from V and 0 bases from J, the junction kept 7 bases outside the gene matches. Germline-derived CDR1 and CDR2 are SQVTM and ANQGSEA. The CDR3 region is CSVRDRQVSYEQYF. The CDR3 region has the DNA TGCAGCGTTCGGGACAGACAAGTCTCCTACGAGCAGTACTTC.

V gene TRBV20-1 combines with J gene TRBJ1-3; TRBD1 is a possible D gene (6 bases). CDR3 length: 12 residues. V was trimmed by 6 bases and J by 4 bases, leaving 10 bases between them. Germline CDR1 reads DFQATT; CDR2 reads SNEGSKA (reference sequence). CDR3 sequence: CSAPDRGNTIYF. CDR3 coding DNA: TGCAGTGCCCCGGACAGAGGAAACACCATATATTTT.

This chain links TRBV3-1 with TRBJ2-7; D possibly corresponds to TRBD2 (5 bases). The CDR3 contains 11 residues. V lost 1 base and J 9 bases, leaving 7 bases between the germline ends. Germline lookup yields CDR1 LGHDT and CDR2 YNNKEL (reference sequence). The CDR3 loop reads CASSQGERQYF. CDR3 nucleotide sequence: TGTGCCAGCAGCCAAGGGGAGCGGCAGTACTTC.

Regarding this clonotype: At one end the junction does not follow the germline gene, possibly because of a read error. The chain links TRBV29-1 to TRBJ1-1; no definite D call. This CDR3 is 15 amino acids long. The germline gives CDR1 SQVTM, CDR2 ANQGSEA. CDR3 nucleotide sequence: TGCAGCGTTGAGGGGTTGAAACGAAGTAGGACTGAAGCTCCCTTT. The encoded protein is CSVEGLKRSRTEAPF.

This clonotype has ten or more counts. The genes are TRBV25-1 and TRBJ1-2; 7 nucleotides align to TRBD1. Germline V CDR1 and CDR2: MGHDK, SYGVNS. This CDR3 comprises 15 residues. The V and J ends lost 4 bases and 2 bases, in that order; junction bases with no gene match: 7. The CDR3, as DNA: TGTGCCAGCAGTGTCCCGACAGGGTCGAACTATGGCTACACCTTC. It yields the protein CASSVPTGSNYGYTF.

In this sample, this clonotype turned up many times. CDR3 bases: TGCAGTGCTAGTAACATCCAGGGGAACAACTATGGCTACACCTTC. Its translation: CSASNIQGNNYGYTF. This chain links TRBV20-1 with TRBJ1-2; a weak D match, TRBD1 (6 bases). The ends were cut back, 3 bases at V and 2 bases at J, with 16 bases in the middle. Germline V lookup: CDR1 DFQATT, CDR2 SNEGSKA (reference sequence). This CDR3 has 15 amino acids.

This chain connects TRBV12-3 or TRBV12-4 to TRBJ1-2, with TRBD1 matching over 9 bases. Losses at the gene ends were 2 bases for V and 7 bases for J; bases not matched to a gene: 8. This CDR3 spans 15 amino acids. The CDR3 region has the DNA TGTGCCAGCAGTTTACCAATCGGGACAGGGATTGGCTACACCTTC. As protein: CASSLPIGTGIGYTF.

This clonotype was found a few times. This rearrangement joins TRBV20-1 to TRBJ2-5; the match to TRBD1 covers 7 bases. The V and J ends lost 6 bases and 4 bases, in that order; junction bases with no gene match: 8. The CDR3 totals 13 residues. CDR1 DFQATT and CDR2 SNEGSKA come from the germline V gene (reference sequence). As DNA, the CDR3 is TGCAGTGCGAACAGACAGGGTCCAGAGACCCAGTACTTC. This sequence encodes CSANRQGPETQYF.

The chain has TRBV27 and TRBJ2-2; TRBD2 aligns across 11 bases. This CDR3 comprises 15 residues. Germline V gives CDR1 MNHEY, CDR2 SMNVEV (reference sequence). After removal of 5 bases from V and 7 bases from J, the junction contained 6 bases not matched to a gene. DNA of the CDR3: TGTGCCAGCAGTCCAGGGACTAGCGGTGGCGGGGAGCTGTTTTTT. Protein sequence: CASSPGTSGGGELFF.

The sample holds many counts of this clonotype. The chain employs TRBV10-2 and TRBJ1-4; D unresolved. Germline loops: CDR1 WSHSY, CDR2 SAAADI. The length of the CDR3 is 12 residues. Trimming shortened V by 0 bases and J by 8 bases, and 4 bases separated the two germline ends. The CDR3 DNA follows: TGCGCCAGCAGTGAGTCTGAGGAAAAACTGTTTTTT. It codes for CASSESEEKLFF.

DNA of the CDR3: TGCAGCGTTGGGGGCGGGAGGCCCTACGAGCAGTACTTC. This translates into CSVGGGRPYEQYF. This rearrangement joins TRBV29-1 to TRBJ2-7, with TRBD2 identical over 8 bases. The germline gives CDR1 SQVTM, CDR2 ANQGSEA. The CDR3 runs 13 residues. V shed 4 bases, J shed 2 bases, and the junction held 4 bases outside the gene matches.

The V gene is TRBV12-3 or TRBV12-4, the J gene TRBJ1-6; 8 nucleotides line up with TRBD1. Germline trimming cut 4 bases from V and 10 bases from J; bases unmatched to any gene: 6. CDR3 length: 14 residues. CDR3 DNA: TGTGCCAGCAGTTCGACAGGGGTAGGGTCACCCCTCCACTTT. This sequence encodes CASSSTGVGSPLHF.

This clonotype appeared many times. The V call is TRBV5-4, the J call TRBJ1-2; 9 nucleotides agree with TRBD1. Germline V lookup: CDR1 SGHNT, CDR2 YYREEE (reference sequence). Losses at the gene ends were 4 bases for V and 6 bases for J; bases not matched to a gene: 7. CDR3 length equals 14 residues. The CDR3 here is CASSHPGQGDGYTF. For the CDR3, the DNA is TGTGCCAGCAGCCATCCGGGACAGGGCGATGGCTACACCTTC.

V and J are TRBV5-1 and TRBJ2-2; 7 bases are a match to TRBD1. The ends lost 0 bases at V and 10 bases at J; junction bases unmatched: 3. Germline CDR1 and CDR2: SGHRS and YFSETQ. There are 13 residues in the CDR3. This CDR3 reads CASSLGQGVELFF. CDR3 DNA sequence: TGCGCCAGCAGCTTGGGACAGGGTGTGGAGCTGTTTTTT.

The chain combines TRBV29-1 with TRBJ1-4, with TRBD1 matching 8 bases. Germline CDR1 SQVTM, CDR2 ANQGSEA. Unmatched junction bases numbered 7, after V lost 6 bases and J lost 4 bases. There are 14 residues in the CDR3. The CDR3 spells CSVNKQGDNEKLFF. The CDR3 DNA is TGCAGCGTGAACAAACAGGGGGATAATGAAAAACTGTTTTTT.

The rearrangement links TRBV14 to TRBJ1-4; D is perhaps TRBD1 (6 bases). This CDR3 comprises 14 residues. Germline V gene lookup returns CDR1 SGHDN and CDR2 FVKESK. V was shortened by 9 bases and J by 8 bases, with 19 bases between the two germline ends. The CDR3 coding sequence is TGTGCCAGTGAGAGGTGGGGGGCAGTGGAAAAACTGTTTTTT. It translates to CASERWGAVEKLFF.

This sequence joins TRBV11-2 and TRBJ1-6, with TRBD1 identical over 7 bases. The V segment lost 6 bases and the J segment 6 bases; nucleotides outside the gene matches: 5. CDR3 length: 14 amino acids. The germline CDR1 and CDR2 sequences are SGHAT and FQNNGV. The CDR3 sequence is CASRRQGSNSPLHF. Written as DNA, the CDR3 is TGTGCCAGCAGGAGACAGGGTAGTAATTCACCCCTCCACTTT.

At least ten counts were recorded for this clonotype. The chain couples TRBV6-2 or TRBV6-3 to TRBJ1-1, with D perhaps TRBD1 (5 bases). The germline gives CDR1 MNHEY, CDR2 SVGEGT. Trimming pared 4 bases from V and 1 base from J, leaving 13 bases between. This CDR3 region has 15 residues. The CDR3: CASSSNWGRNTEAFF. CDR3 sequence (DNA): TGTGCCAGCAGTTCAAATTGGGGACGGAACACTGAAGCTTTCTTT.

The chain is built from TRBV15 and TRBJ2-7, with D perhaps matching TRBD1 (5 bases). V gave up 2 bases and J gave up 4 bases, with 9 bases separating them. CDR1 LNHNV and CDR2 YYDKDF come from the germline V gene (reference sequence). The length of the CDR3 is 13 residues. CDR3 amino acids: CATSRTDRYEQYF. Here the CDR3 DNA reads TGTGCCACCAGCAGAACAGACAGATACGAGCAGTACTTC. Looking up the rest from reference TRBV15 and TRBJ2-7 gives the full variable domain: DAMVIQNPRYQVTQFGKPVTLSCSQTLNHNVMYWYQQKSSQAPKLLFHYYDKDFNNEADTPDNFQSRRPNTSFCFLDIRSPGLGDTAMYLCATSRTDRYEQYFGPGTRLTVT.

The V and J genes are TRBV25-1 and TRBJ2-5; TRBD2 matches 9 bases. With 0 bases clipped from V and 6 bases from J, the junction kept 20 bases outside the gene matches. CDR3 length: 20 amino acids. Germline CDR1 MGHDK, CDR2 SYGVNS. The CDR3 reads CASSEYPEREASGIGKTQYF. The DNA of the CDR3 is TGTGCCAGCAGTGAATACCCAGAGCGGGAAGCTAGCGGGATCGGAAAGACCCAGTACTTC. The variable domain in full, completed from reference TRBV25-1 and TRBJ2-5, reads EADIYQTPRYLVIGTGKKITLECSQTMGHDKMYWYQQDPGMELHLIHYSYGVNSTEKGDLSSESTVSRIRTEHFPLTLESARPSHTSQYLCASSEYPEREASGIGKTQYFGPGTRLLVL.

Notes on this clonotype: The junction differs from germline at one of its ends, possibly a read error. This chain links TRBV2 with TRBJ1-1; TRBD1 agrees at 9 bases. The CDR3 length is 14 residues. Germline CDR1 and CDR2: SNHLY and FYNNEI. The CDR3 sequence is CASRGGQGNPEAFF. CDR3 in DNA: TGTGCCAGCAGAGGAGGACAGGGGAACCCTGAAGCTTTCTTT.

This clonotype has only a few counts. The chain combines TRBV7-2 with TRBJ2-5, with TRBD1 matching over 7 bases. J was trimmed by 5 bases and V by 11 bases; bases with no gene match: 17. Germline lookup yields CDR1 SGHTA and CDR2 FQGNSA. The length of the CDR3 is 15 residues. The CDR3 sequence is CAWSPGTAARETQYF. The CDR3 coding sequence is TGTGCCTGGAGTCCCGGGACAGCTGCCCGGGAGACCCAGTACTTC.

This clonotype was detected many times. The chain recombines TRBV19 with TRBJ2-7; no definite D call. Trimming removed 3 bases from V and 8 bases from J, with 11 bases in between. Germline V gene lookup returns CDR1 LNHDA and CDR2 SQIVND (reference sequence). This CDR3 comprises 12 residues. CDR3 loop: CASSIQDGQQYF. CDR3 nucleotides: TGTGCCAGTAGTATCCAGGACGGTCAGCAGTACTTC.